This T cell receptor (beta chain) was identified in a study of shared T cell receptors in the human thymus. Profiled with immunoSEQ multiplex PCR; TCRdb holds only in-frame clones, not every one. The sample records under 700,000 clones, around 78% being singletons. Trimming removed 0 bases from V and 0 bases from J, with 21 bases in between. The CDR3 consists of 21 residues. CDR1 and CDR2 from the germline V gene are LGHNA and YSLEER. This sample was also put to use in a study of human thymus T cells.

The origin of this receptor is a boy younger than two with a congenital heart defect. Sequenced: thymocytes. This chain links TRBV4-3 with TRBJ2-6; perhaps TRBD1 as D (6 bases). The CDR3 sequence is CASSQEEARDKSLSGANVLTF. The CDR3 DNA reads TGCGCCAGCAGCCAAGAAGAGGCCCGGGACAAATCCCTCTCTGGGGCCAACGTCCTGACTTTC.